This T cell receptor beta chain was observed in a study of a mutant IDH1 vaccine in newly diagnosed glioma. The repertoire was sequenced with immunoSEQ multiplex PCR; TCRdb's copy has only in-frame clones and lacks some. The sample has roughly 74,000 clones, 85% seen once. Study-wide results and limits: Among patients, roughly 95% showed immune responses induced by the vaccine. Pseudoprogression looked unconnected to shifts in top peripheral T cell clonotypes.

The CDR3 is 15 amino acids. J gave up 8 bases and V 5 bases, and 10 bases lay outside the gene matches. CDR1 and CDR2 (germline): MDHEN, SYDVKM. Concerning this clone: Its antigen is as yet unknown.

Noted time point: week 23, last vaccination. Doses comprised 300 ug of mutant IDH1 20-mer peptide each, plus topical imiquimod. This TCR was sampled from a man aged 30 to 39 with glioma. Some clones in this sample may be carry-over from other donors' samples. J is TRBJ2-1 and V is TRBV28, with 9 positions matching TRBD2. The sample in question was PBMCs, obtained from a glioma patient whose treatment included an IDH1 peptide vaccine. The CDR3 here is CASSDPGLAIDEQFF. The CDR3 DNA sequence: TGTGCCAGCAGTGATCCGGGACTAGCTATTGATGAGCAGTTCTTC.